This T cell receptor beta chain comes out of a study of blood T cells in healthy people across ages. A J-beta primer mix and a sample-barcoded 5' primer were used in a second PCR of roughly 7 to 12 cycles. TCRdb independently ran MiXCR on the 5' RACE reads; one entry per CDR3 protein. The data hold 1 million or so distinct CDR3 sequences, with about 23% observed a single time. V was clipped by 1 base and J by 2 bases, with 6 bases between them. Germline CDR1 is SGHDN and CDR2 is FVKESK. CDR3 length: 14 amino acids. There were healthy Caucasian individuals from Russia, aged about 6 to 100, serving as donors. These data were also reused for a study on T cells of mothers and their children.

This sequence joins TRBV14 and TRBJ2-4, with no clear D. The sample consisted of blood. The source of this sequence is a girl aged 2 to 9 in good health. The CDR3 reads CASSQARTKNIQYF. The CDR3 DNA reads TGTGCCAGCAGCCAAGCCAGAACCAAAAACATTCAGTACTTC. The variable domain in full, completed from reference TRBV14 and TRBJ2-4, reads EAGVTQFPSHSVIEKGQTVTLRCDPISGHDNLYWYRRVMGKEIKFLLHFVKESKQDESGMPNNRFLAERTGGTYSTLKVQPAELEDSGVYFCASSQARTKNIQYFGAGTRLSVL.